What follows are 3 T cell receptor beta chains derived from one specimen sequenced in a study of lymphopenia after photon versus proton radiotherapy. Clones were read by immunoSEQ multiplex PCR, and TCRdb kept only the in-frame ones, dropping some. The sample holds approximately 160,000 clones; 88% are singletons and the top ten take around 5.1%. The specimen comprised peripheral blood, sampled from a patient treated with photon-based radiotherapy. The receptors were sampled from a man in his fifties or sixties with gastric cancer.

The chain couples TRBV5-1 to TRBJ2-2, with D possibly matching TRBD2 (6 bases). Germline loops: CDR1 SGHRS, CDR2 YFSETQ. The V and J ends lost 1 base and 1 base respectively, with 11 bases between them. The CDR3 consists of 16 residues. The CDR3, as DNA: TGCGCCAGCAGCTTGAGTGCGCGGGAGAACACCGGGGAGCTGTTTTTT. It yields the protein CASSLSARENTGELFF.

This clone was seen once. J is TRBJ2-5 and V is TRBV4-2, with 7 bases fitting TRBD2. CDR3 length: 15 residues. The V segment lost 1 base and the J segment 4 bases; nucleotides outside the gene matches: 6. CDR1 and CDR2 from the germline V gene are LGHNA and YNFKEQ. The CDR3 region is CASSQGGGLGETQYF. The CDR3 DNA is TGTGCCAGCAGCCAAGGGGGGGGTTTGGGAGAGACCCAGTACTTC.

The chain recombines TRBV6-6 with TRBJ2-1, with D possibly TRBD1 on 5 matching bases. CDR3 length: 12 amino acids. Germline V CDR1 and CDR2: MNHNY, SVGAGI (reference sequence). Trimming removed 5 bases at V and 9 bases at J, with 11 bases between. CDR3 nucleotides: TGTGCCAGCAGTGGACATTCGGCTGAGCAGTTCTTC. It translates to CASSGHSAEQFF.